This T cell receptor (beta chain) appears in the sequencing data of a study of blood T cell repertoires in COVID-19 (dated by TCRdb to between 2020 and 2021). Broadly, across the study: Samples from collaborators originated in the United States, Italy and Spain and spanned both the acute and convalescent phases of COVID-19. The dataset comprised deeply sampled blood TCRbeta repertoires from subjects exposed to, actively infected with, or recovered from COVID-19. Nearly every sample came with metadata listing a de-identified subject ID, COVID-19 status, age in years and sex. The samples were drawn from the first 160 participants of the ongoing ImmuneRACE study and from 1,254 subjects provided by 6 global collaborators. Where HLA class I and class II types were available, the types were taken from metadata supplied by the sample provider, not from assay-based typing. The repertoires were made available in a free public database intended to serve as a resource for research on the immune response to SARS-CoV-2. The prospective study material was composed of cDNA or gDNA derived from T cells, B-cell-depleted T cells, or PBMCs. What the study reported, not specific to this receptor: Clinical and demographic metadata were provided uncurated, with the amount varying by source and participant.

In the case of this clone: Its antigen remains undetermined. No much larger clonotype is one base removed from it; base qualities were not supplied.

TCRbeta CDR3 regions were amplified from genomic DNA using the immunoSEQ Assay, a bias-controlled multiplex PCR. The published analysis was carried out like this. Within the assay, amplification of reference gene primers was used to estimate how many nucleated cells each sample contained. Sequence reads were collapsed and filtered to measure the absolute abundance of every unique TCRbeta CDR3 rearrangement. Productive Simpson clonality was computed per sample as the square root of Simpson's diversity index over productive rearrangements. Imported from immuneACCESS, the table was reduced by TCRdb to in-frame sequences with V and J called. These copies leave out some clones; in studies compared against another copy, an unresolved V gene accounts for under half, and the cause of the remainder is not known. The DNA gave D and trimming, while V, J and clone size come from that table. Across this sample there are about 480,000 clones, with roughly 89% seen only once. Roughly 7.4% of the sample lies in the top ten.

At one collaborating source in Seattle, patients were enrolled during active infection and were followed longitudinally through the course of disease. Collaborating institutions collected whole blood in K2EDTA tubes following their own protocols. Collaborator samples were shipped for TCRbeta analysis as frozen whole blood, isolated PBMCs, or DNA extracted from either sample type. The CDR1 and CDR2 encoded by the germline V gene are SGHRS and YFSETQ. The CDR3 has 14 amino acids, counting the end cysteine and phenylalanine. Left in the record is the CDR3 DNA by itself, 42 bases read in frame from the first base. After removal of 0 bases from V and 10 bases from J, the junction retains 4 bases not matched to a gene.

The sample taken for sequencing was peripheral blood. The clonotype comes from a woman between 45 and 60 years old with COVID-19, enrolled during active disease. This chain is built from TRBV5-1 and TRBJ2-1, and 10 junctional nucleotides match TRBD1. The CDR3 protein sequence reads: CASSLGQGAAEQFF. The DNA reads TGCGCCAGCAGCTTGGGACAGGGGGCGGCGGAGCAGTTCTTC.